The TCR beta chain described here comes from a study of cytotoxic CD8 clonotypes in ibrutinib-treated CLL. Study-level information: The subjects consisted of about 10 relapsed/refractory and fewer than 16 treatment-naive individuals, with 17 IGHV unmutated.

The length of the CDR3 is 13 residues. Germline values: CDR1 SNHLY, CDR2 FYNNEI. V was cut by 7 bases and J by 3 bases, with 12 bases left in between. This clone showed up just once. Some clones are missing from TCRdb's copy, which holds only in-frame ones; the method was immunoSEQ multiplex PCR. The repertoire consists of some 130,000 clones, with 84% occurring once and the leading ten covering 2.5% to 3.5%. This receptor was identified in a human donor with chronic lymphocytic leukemia. The input for sequencing was PBMCs, taken after 24 months of ibrutinib treatment. The chain links TRBV2 to TRBJ2-5; no definite D call. The CDR3 here is CASTSDLKETQYF. Here the CDR3 DNA reads TGTGCCAGCACGTCGGATCTGAAAGAGACCCAGTACTTC.